This is a list of T cell receptor beta chains from one sample in a study of T cells in Graves' hyperthyroidism and ophthalmopathy. TCRdb reprocessed the multiplex PCR reads with MiXCR, giving one entry per CDR3 protein. The sample carries approximately 600,000 distinct CDR3 sequences, more than 13% recorded once. Sequenced input: blood. These TCRs come from a young woman with Graves' ophthalmopathy. Each CDR3 is given with its conserved first and last residue. D genes are given only for firm matches. Clone size is stated in some rows and not others, as once, few, many or a class when expanded.

TGTGCCAGCACTCCGACTAGCGGCTCCACAGATACGCAGTATTTT,CASTPTSGSTDTQYF,15,many,TRBD2,TRBJ2-3,TRBV28
TGTGCCAGCAGCTTAACACTCCCGGATACGCAGTATTTT,CASSLTLPDTQYF,13,many,-,TRBJ2-3,TRBV7-3
TGTGCCAGCTCACCACCGCATGGGAGCAATCAGCCCCAGCATTTT,CASSPPHGSNQPQHF,15,many,-,TRBJ1-5,TRBV18
TGTGCCAGCAGCTTAGCGCCCCGGGGAGAGCAGTACTTC,CASSLAPRGEQYF,13,many,-,TRBJ2-7,TRBV11-1
TGTGCCCTCCTAGGGACACTAGCGGGCCCCCAAGAGACCCAGTACTTC,CALLGTLAGPQETQYF,16,-,TRBD2,TRBJ2-5,TRBV2
TGTGCCAGCAGTCCCCCCACGGGAAGTTACAATGAGCAGTTCTTC,CASSPPTGSYNEQFF,15,many,-,TRBJ2-1,TRBV12-3/TRBV12-4
TGTGCCAGCAGCGCACTTCAGGGGTCCTACGAGCAGTACTTC,CASSALQGSYEQYF,14,-,-,TRBJ2-7,TRBV5-6
TGTGCCAGCTACCCTGAGCAGTTCTTC,CASYPEQFF,9,many,-,TRBJ2-1,TRBV7-2
TGTGCCAGCAGTCTCTGGACAGGGGCCTACAATGAGCAGTTCTTC,CASSLWTGAYNEQFF,15,many,TRBD1,TRBJ2-1,TRBV28
TGTGCCAGCGGGCTATACAGGTCTGAAGCTTTCTTT,CASGLYRSEAFF,12,many,-,TRBJ1-1,TRBV7-3
TGTGCCAGTAGGGGGTCGTGGAATCAGCCCCAGCATTTT,CASRGSWNQPQHF,13,-,-,TRBJ1-5,TRBV19
TGCGCCAGCAGCCAAGTCCGCCAGGGACCCTACAATGAGCAGTTCTTC,CASSQVRQGPYNEQFF,16,few,-,TRBJ2-1,TRBV4-1
TGTGCCAGCAGCCAAGGTGTGGAGTACACCATATATTTT,CASSQGVEYTIYF,13,many,-,TRBJ1-3,TRBV14
TGTGCCAGCAGTCCGGACCCTACCTACAATGAGCAGTTCTTC,CASSPDPTYNEQFF,14,many,-,TRBJ2-1,TRBV27
TGTGCCAGCAGCTTTCGGCTAGTGCACGAGCAGTACTTC,CASSFRLVHEQYF,13,many,-,TRBJ2-7,TRBV7-2
TGCGCCAGCAGCCAAGTATCCAACCGGGGGAACACTGAAGCTTTCTTT,CASSQVSNRGNTEAFF,16,-,-,TRBJ1-1,TRBV4-1
TGTGCCAGCAGTGGACACGGACTAGCGGGAGTATTCCGCAGCACAGATACGCAGTATTTT,CASSGHGLAGVFRSTDTQYF,20,many,TRBD2,TRBJ2-3,TRBV2
TGTGCCAGCAGCCAAGGCGGGTTGGTTGTGTTAAATGGCTACACCTTC,CASSQGGLVVLNGYTF,16,many,-,TRBJ1-2,TRBV3-1
TGCGCCAGCAGCCATCCGGGACATCGGGAGCAGTACTTC,CASSHPGHREQYF,13,many,-,TRBJ2-7,TRBV4-1
TGTGCCAGCCGAGCTCGGTGGGACCCCCCAACCGAAACTGAAGCTTTCTTT,CASRARWDPPTETEAFF,17,few,-,TRBJ1-1,TRBV19
TGCAGTGCTAGAGATCCTAAGCGGGAGGGCGATGAGCAGTTCTTC,CSARDPKREGDEQFF,15,many,TRBD2,TRBJ2-1,TRBV20-1
TGTGCCAGCAGAGCCGCTAGCGGGGGTAGCTCCTACAATGAGCAGTTCTTC,CASRAASGGSSYNEQFF,17,many,TRBD2,TRBJ2-1,TRBV7-8
TGTGCCAGCAGCTTAGAGGGGGGACAGGGGGGCGGCAATGAGCAGTTCTTC,CASSLEGGQGGGNEQFF,17,many,TRBD1,TRBJ2-1,TRBV7-2
TGTGCCAGCTCACCAACGGACAGCCTATATGAAAAACTGTTTTTT,CASSPTDSLYEKLFF,15,many,-,TRBJ1-4,TRBV18
TGTGCCAGCAGTTTCGCCGGGACAGGGGGCCAAGAGACCCAGTACTTC,CASSFAGTGGQETQYF,16,many,TRBD1,TRBJ2-5,TRBV6-1
TGTGCCAGCAGTACGGATTTGCGGGACTCCTCCTGGAGTAGAACCTACAATGAGCAGTTCTTC,CASSTDLRDSSWSRTYNEQFF,21,many,-,TRBJ2-1,TRBV28
TGTGCCAGCAGCGTCGGTTTAGCTGAAGCTTTCTTT,CASSVGLAEAFF,12,many,-,TRBJ1-1,TRBV11-1
TGTGCCTGGAGCCCGCAAGGAGATACGCAGTATTTT,CAWSPQGDTQYF,12,many,-,TRBJ2-3,TRBV30
TGTGCCAGCAGCCGGACCGGGACTAGCGGGAGGGCCGGGACAGATACGCAGTATTTT,CASSRTGTSGRAGTDTQYF,19,-,TRBD2,TRBJ2-3,TRBV5-6
TGTGCCAGCAGCAGTATGGTTAACTATGGCTACACCTTC,CASSSMVNYGYTF,13,-,-,TRBJ1-2,TRBV30
TGTGCCAGCAGTTTCCTGGGGGTGAGGGAAAAACTGTTTTTT,CASSFLGVREKLFF,14,many,-,TRBJ1-4,TRBV12-3/TRBV12-4
TGTGCCAGCAGCCAAGGGTGGGGGACGGAGGGCAATCAGCCCCAGCATTTT,CASSQGWGTEGNQPQHF,17,many,-,TRBJ1-5,TRBV3-1
TGTGCCAGCAGGCCAAGACAGGGCAGCAATCAGCCCCAGCATTTT,CASRPRQGSNQPQHF,15,few,TRBD1,TRBJ1-5,TRBV27
TGCAGCGTCATCTGGGAGGCAGGGAGGGGTTACGAGCAGTACTTC,CSVIWEAGRGYEQYF,15,many,TRBD2,TRBJ2-7,TRBV29-1
TGTGCCTGGAAACTAGCGGGAGGGGGGGGCGAGACCCAGTACTTC,CAWKLAGGGGETQYF,15,many,TRBD2,TRBJ2-5,TRBV30
TGTGCCATCAGTGAGATACTAAATGAAAAACTGTTTTTT,CAISEILNEKLFF,13,few,-,TRBJ1-4,TRBV10-3
TGTGCCAGCCTCGGACAGGTCGGCTACACCTTC,CASLGQVGYTF,11,-,TRBD1,TRBJ1-2,TRBV7-9
TGCAGCGTTCGGGGGGGGTATGAGCAGTTCTTC,CSVRGGYEQFF,11,many,TRBD2,TRBJ2-1,TRBV29-1
TGTGCCAGCAGTGAATATCTTAGGTGGACTAGCGGGAACTACGAGCAGTACTTC,CASSEYLRWTSGNYEQYF,18,many,TRBD2,TRBJ2-7,TRBV6-1
TGTGCCAGCAGTCTCCTACTAGCGGGAGGGACCGATGAGCAGTTCTTC,CASSLLLAGGTDEQFF,16,many,TRBD2,TRBJ2-1,TRBV28
TGCGCCAGCAGCTTTTCGGACAAGAACACTGAAGCTTTCTTT,CASSFSDKNTEAFF,14,many,-,TRBJ1-1,TRBV5-1
TGTGCCAGCAGTTACTCGTATAATCAGGCCCAGCATTTT,CASSYSYNQAQHF,13,many,-,TRBJ1-5,TRBV6-6
TGTGCCAGCAGTCCGCTCGGGACAGGGAGTAATGAGCAGTTCTTC,CASSPLGTGSNEQFF,15,-,TRBD1,TRBJ2-1,TRBV6-1
TGTGCCAGCAGTACATGGACAGCCTATGGCTACACCTTC,CASSTWTAYGYTF,13,many,-,TRBJ1-2,TRBV28
TGTGCCAGCTCACCGGCCCCACAGGTCGCGGGCACTGAAGCTTTCTTT,CASSPAPQVAGTEAFF,16,once,-,TRBJ1-1,TRBV18